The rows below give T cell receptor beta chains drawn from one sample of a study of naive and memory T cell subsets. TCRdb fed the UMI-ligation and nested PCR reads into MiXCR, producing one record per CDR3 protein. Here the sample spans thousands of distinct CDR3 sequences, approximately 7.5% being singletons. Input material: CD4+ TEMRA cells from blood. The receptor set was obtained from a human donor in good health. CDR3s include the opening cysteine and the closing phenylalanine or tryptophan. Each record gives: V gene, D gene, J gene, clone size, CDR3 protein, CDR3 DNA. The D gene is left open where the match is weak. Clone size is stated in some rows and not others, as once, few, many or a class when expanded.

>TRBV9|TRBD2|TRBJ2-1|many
CASSVGLLTSGAPNEQFF
TGTGCCAGCAGCGTAGGCCTACTGACTAGCGGGGCACCCAATGAGCAGTTCTTC
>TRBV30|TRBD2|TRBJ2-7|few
CAWSKRGSYEQYF
TGTGCCTGGAGCAAGCGGGGGTCCTACGAGCAGTACTTC
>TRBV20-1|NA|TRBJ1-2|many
CRAKPPGRENYGYTF
TGCAGAGCGAAGCCGCCGGGACGGGAGAACTATGGCTACACCTTC
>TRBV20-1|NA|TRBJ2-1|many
CSAEDYNEQFF
TGCAGTGCAGAGGACTACAATGAGCAGTTCTTC
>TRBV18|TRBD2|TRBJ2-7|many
CASSPRLAGDDEQYF
TGTGCCAGCTCACCCAGACTAGCGGGAGATGACGAGCAGTACTTC
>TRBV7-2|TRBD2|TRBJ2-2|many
CASSLGVLAGTNTGELFF
TGTGCCAGCAGCTTAGGGGTACTAGCGGGGACGAACACCGGGGAGCTGTTTTTT
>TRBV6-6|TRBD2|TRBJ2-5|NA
CASSYAGGGETQYF
TGTGCCAGCAGTTATGCGGGAGGGGGGGAGACCCAGTACTTC
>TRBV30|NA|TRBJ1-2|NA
CAWSRSYGYTF
TGTGCCTGGAGCCGGAGCTATGGCTACACCTTC
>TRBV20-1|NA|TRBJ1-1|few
CSAREIQGNEAFF
TGCAGTGCTAGGGAAATACAGGGAAACGAAGCTTTCTTT
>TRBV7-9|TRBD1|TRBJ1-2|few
CASSFYGQGAYGYTF
TGTGCCAGCAGCTTTTACGGTCAGGGGGCATATGGCTACACCTTC
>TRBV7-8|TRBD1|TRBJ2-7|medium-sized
CASSLRQGSHYEQYF
TGTGCCAGCAGCCTCCGACAGGGAAGCCACTACGAGCAGTACTTC
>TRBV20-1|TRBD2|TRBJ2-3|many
CSAREGLAEGYTQYF
TGCAGTGCTAGAGAGGGACTAGCGGAAGGGTATACGCAGTATTTT
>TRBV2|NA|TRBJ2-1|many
CASIQGLGEQFF
TGTGCCAGTATTCAGGGACTGGGTGAGCAGTTCTTC
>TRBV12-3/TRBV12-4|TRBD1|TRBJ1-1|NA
CASSFTGGLTEAFF
TGTGCCAGCAGTTTTACAGGGGGCCTGACTGAAGCTTTCTTT
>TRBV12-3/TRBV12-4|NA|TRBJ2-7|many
CASREEYPWGEQYF
TGTGCCAGCAGGGAAGAGTATCCCTGGGGGGAGCAGTACTTC
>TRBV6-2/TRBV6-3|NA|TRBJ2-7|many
CASSTTTGTYEQYF
TGTGCCAGCAGTACCACGACAGGTACCTACGAGCAGTACTTC